The rows below give T cell receptor beta chains drawn from one sample of a study of OX40 agonist ivuxolimab in advanced cancers. TCRdb keeps only in-frame clones here, not all; method: immunoSEQ multiplex PCR. The sample has about 61,000 clones; approximately 90% are singletons. Source: CD4+ or CD8+ T cells sorted from blood, taken in a trial of the OX40 agonist ivuxolimab. The receptor set was obtained from an adult with an advanced solid tumor such as melanoma, head and neck, liver or kidney cancer. CDR3s include the opening cysteine and the closing phenylalanine or tryptophan.

>TRBV9|TRBJ2-3
CASSSSGSTDTQYF
>TRBV10-2|TRBJ1-2
CASSPDRIYGYTF
>TRBV18|TRBJ1-1
CASSPGTHTEAFF
>TRBV2|TRBJ1-1
CASRGQANMNTEAFF
>TRBV5-4|TRBJ1-6
CASSGGRGILNF
>TRBV12-5|TRBJ1-1
CASGAQQGLNTEAFF
>TRBV7-3|TRBJ2-2
CASSPSYTGELFF
>TRBV2|TRBJ1-5
CASSTRGQGVWQPQHF
>TRBV28|TRBJ1-5
CASSLGIGPLSF
>TRBV6-5|TRBJ2-7
CASRNRVDEQYF
>TRBV7-9|TRBJ2-1
CASSSDRGPPNEQFF
>TRBV18|TRBJ1-6
CASSYRDAYNSPLHF
>TRBV4-2|TRBJ1-3
CASSQGTQENTIYF
>TRBV4-1|TRBJ2-3
CASSRVRTDTDTQYF
>TRBV6-1|TRBJ1-5
CASSLRDRGNQPQHF
>TRBV7-9|TRBJ2-6
CASSLVAGSGANVLTF
>TRBV14|TRBJ2-1
CASSPAGVLTSNEQFF